What follows is one T cell receptor (beta chain) and its context. Antigen: not known. The data are from a study of T cell responses to AZD1222 COVID-19 vaccine. Turning to the study itself: Second doses at about 4 or about 12 weeks were pooled.

The germline V gene has CDR1 MNHEY and CDR2 SMNVEV (reference sequence). The trim removed 4 bases at V and 3 bases at J, leaving 2 bases unmatched. The CDR3 is 14 amino acids. Study-wide points: With two AZD1222 doses given, Spike-specific TCR breadth and depth both rose.

Here immunoSEQ multiplex PCR was the method, and the copy in TCRdb shows in-frame clones only, minus some. The sample has 95,000 to 150,000 clones, around nine tenths seen once. This TCR came from an adult in good health. The J gene is TRBJ2-7, the V gene TRBV27, with 11 bases lining up with TRBD1. The source was peripheral blood, collected on day 0 of AZD1222 vaccination. CDR3 coding DNA: TGTGCCAGCAGTTCCGGGACAGGGGGCTACGAGCAGTACTTC. Translating gives CASSSGTGGYEQYF.